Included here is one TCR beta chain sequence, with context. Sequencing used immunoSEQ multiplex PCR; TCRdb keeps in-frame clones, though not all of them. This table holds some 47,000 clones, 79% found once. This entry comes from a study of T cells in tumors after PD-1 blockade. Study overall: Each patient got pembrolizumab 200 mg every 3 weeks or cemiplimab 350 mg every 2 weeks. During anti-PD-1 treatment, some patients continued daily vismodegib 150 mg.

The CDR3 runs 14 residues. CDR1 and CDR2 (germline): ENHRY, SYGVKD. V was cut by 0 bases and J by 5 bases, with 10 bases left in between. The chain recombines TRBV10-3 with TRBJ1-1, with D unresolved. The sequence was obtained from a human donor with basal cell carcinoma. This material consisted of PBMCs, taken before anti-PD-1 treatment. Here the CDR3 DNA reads TGTGCCATCAGTGAGTCAGCGCAAAGGACTGAAGCTTTCTTT. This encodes CAISESAQRTEAFF.